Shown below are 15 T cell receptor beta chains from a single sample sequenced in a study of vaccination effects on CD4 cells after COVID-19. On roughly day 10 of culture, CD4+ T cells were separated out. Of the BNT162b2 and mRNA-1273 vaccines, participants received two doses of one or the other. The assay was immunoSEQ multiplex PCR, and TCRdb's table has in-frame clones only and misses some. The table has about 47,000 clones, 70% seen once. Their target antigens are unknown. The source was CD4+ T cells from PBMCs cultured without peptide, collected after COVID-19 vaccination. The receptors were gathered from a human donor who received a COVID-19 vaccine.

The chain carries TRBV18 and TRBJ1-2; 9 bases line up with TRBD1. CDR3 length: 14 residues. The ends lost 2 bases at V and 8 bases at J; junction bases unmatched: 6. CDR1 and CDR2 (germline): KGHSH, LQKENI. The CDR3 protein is CASSPTGQGYGYTF. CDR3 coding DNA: TGTGCCAGCTCACCAACGGGACAGGGTTACGGCTACACCTTC.

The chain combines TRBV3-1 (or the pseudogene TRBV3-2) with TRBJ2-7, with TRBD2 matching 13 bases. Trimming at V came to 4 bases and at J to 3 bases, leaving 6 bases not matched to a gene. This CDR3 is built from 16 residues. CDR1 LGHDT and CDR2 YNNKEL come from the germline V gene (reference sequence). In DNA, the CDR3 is TGTGCCAGCAGCCGGACTAGCGGGAGATTCATCTACGAGCAGTACTTC. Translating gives CASSRTSGRFIYEQYF.

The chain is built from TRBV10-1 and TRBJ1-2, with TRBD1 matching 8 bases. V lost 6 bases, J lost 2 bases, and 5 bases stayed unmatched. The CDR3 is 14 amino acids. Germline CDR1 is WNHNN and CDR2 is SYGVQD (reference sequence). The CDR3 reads CASSPTGVNYGYTF. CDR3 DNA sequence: TGCGCCAGCAGCCCGACAGGGGTAAACTATGGCTACACCTTC.

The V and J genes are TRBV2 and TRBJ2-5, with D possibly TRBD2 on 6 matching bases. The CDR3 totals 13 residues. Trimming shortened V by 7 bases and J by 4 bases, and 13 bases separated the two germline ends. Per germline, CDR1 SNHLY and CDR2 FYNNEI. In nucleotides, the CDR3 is TGTGCCAGCAACCTAGCGAGGGGAGAGACCCAGTACTTC. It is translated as CASNLARGETQYF.

In DNA, the CDR3 is TGTGCCTGGAGTCGAAAACAGGGGAATAATCAGCCCCAGCATTTT. This encodes CAWSRKQGNNQPQHF. V gene TRBV30 combines with J gene TRBJ1-5; 7 bases fit TRBD1. The V segment lost 2 bases and the J segment 4 bases; nucleotides outside the gene matches: 8. This CDR3 is built from 15 residues. Germline loops: CDR1 GTSNPN, CDR2 SVGIG (reference sequence).

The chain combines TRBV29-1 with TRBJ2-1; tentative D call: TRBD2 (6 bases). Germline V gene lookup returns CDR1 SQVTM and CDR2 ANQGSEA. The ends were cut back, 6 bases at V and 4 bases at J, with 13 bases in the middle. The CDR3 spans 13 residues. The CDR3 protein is CSVVHGLYNEQFF. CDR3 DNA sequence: TGCAGCGTGGTCCACGGACTATACAATGAGCAGTTCTTC.

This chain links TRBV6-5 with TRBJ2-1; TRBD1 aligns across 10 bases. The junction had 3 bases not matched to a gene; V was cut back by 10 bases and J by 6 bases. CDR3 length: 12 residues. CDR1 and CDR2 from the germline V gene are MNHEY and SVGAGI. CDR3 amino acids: CATRTGGNEQFF. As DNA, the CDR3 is TGTGCCACTCGGACAGGGGGCAATGAGCAGTTCTTC.

CDR3 amino acids: CASSPNREGAYNSPLHF. The DNA of the CDR3 is TGTGCCAGCAGCCCCAACAGGGAAGGGGCCTATAATTCACCCCTCCACTTT. The chain carries TRBV6-2 or TRBV6-3 and TRBJ1-6, with D possibly TRBD1 on 6 matching bases. Germline V lookup: CDR1 MNHEY, CDR2 SVGEGT. The CDR3 spans 17 residues. Trimming removed 6 bases at V and 2 bases at J, with 17 bases between.

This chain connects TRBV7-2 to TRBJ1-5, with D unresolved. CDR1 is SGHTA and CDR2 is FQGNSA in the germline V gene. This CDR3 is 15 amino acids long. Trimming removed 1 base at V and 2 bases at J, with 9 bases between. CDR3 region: CASSLGQVGNQPQHF. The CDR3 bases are TGTGCCAGCAGCTTAGGTCAGGTGGGCAATCAGCCCCAGCATTTT.

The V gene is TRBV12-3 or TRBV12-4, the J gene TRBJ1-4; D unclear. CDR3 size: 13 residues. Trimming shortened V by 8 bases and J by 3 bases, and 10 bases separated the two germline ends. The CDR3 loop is CASAQASNEKLFF. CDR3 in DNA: TGTGCCAGCGCCCAGGCTTCTAATGAAAAACTGTTTTTT.

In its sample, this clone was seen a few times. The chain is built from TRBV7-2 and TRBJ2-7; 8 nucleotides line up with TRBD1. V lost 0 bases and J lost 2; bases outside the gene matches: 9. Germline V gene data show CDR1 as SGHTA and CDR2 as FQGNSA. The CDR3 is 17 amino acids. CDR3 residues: CASSLARDRGFPYEQYF. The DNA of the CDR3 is TGTGCCAGCAGCTTAGCGAGAGACAGGGGTTTCCCCTACGAGCAGTACTTC.

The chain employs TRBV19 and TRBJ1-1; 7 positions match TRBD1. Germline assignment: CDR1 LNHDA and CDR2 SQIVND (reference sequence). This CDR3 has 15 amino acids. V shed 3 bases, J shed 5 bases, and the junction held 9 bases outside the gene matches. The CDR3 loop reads CASSIEGRGRTEAFF. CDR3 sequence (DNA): TGTGCCAGTAGTATTGAGGGTAGGGGGCGTACTGAAGCTTTCTTT.

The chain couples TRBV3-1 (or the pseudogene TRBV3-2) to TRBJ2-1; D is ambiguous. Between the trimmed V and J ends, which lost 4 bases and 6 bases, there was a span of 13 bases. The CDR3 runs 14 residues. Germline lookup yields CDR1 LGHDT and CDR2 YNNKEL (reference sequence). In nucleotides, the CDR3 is TGTGCCAGCAGCCTAGGCACAGTGCCCAATGAGCAGTTCTTC. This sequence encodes CASSLGTVPNEQFF.

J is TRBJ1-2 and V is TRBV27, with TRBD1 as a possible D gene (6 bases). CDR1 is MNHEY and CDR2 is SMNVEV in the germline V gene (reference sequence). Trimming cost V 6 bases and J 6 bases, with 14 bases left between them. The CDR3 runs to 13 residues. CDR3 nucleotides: TGTGCCAGCAGGTGGAGCAGGGGTGATGGCTACACCTTC. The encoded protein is CASRWSRGDGYTF.

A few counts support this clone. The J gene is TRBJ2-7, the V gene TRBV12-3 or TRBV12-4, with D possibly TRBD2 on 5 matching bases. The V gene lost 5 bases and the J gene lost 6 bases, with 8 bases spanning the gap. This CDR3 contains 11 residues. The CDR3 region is CASSLRGEQYF. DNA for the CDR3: TGTGCCAGCAGTCTCCGGGGCGAGCAGTACTTC.